These T cell receptor beta chains were read from a single sample in a study of early T cells in non-severe SARS-CoV-2 infection. MiXCR was run by TCRdb on the 5' RACE reads, yielding one entry per CDR3 protein. The data show roughly 28,000 distinct CDR3 sequences, with around 5.3% seen just once and around 2.5% held by the top ten. Material for sequencing was whole blood. These receptors were taken from an adult who was a healthcare worker with PCR-confirmed SARS-CoV-2 infection or an uninfected control (not recorded which). The conserved cysteine and the conserved F or W are not part of the CDR3 here. The order of the fields is CDR3 protein, J gene, V gene.

ASQEIGTDTQY | TRBJ2-3 | TRBV7-8
ASSIDASLRGQEQF | TRBJ2-1 | TRBV19
ASSSGGSYNEQF | TRBJ2-1 | TRBV6-5
ASTEGQPQH | TRBJ1-5 | TRBV12-3/TRBV12-4
ASSLGVNQPQH | TRBJ1-5 | TRBV28
ASSFRLGNTGELF | TRBJ2-2 | TRBV7-2
ASSVRGVGTEAF | TRBJ1-1 | TRBV5-4
ASRSGTSNNEQF | TRBJ2-1 | TRBV5-1
ASSLTGAGETQY | TRBJ2-5 | TRBV5-1
ASRMGRGRQLWDEQF | TRBJ2-1 | TRBV6-1
ASSLIRATYEQY | TRBJ2-7 | TRBV11-2
ASSSGGSQETQY | TRBJ2-5 | TRBV10-1
ASSADGWNYGYT | TRBJ1-2 | TRBV2
ASSVMRGEQF | TRBJ2-1 | TRBV7-3
ASSRGQGTDTQY | TRBJ2-3 | TRBV13
ACAPYRTGELF | TRBJ2-2 | TRBV30
ASSLAYGTEAF | TRBJ1-1 | TRBV5-1
ASSFTSGRTSSYEQY | TRBJ2-7 | TRBV28
ASSLMAGSADTQY | TRBJ2-3 | TRBV12-3/TRBV12-4
ASSYGSTGELF | TRBJ2-2 | TRBV6-6
SVLGQGEDEKLF | TRBJ1-4 | TRBV29-1
ASSQVVTNEQF | TRBJ2-1 | TRBV4-1
ASSLKRVYTGELF | TRBJ2-2 | TRBV11-2
ASSPQQAPRDTQY | TRBJ2-3 | TRBV3-1
ASSSRVPLEQY | TRBJ2-7 | TRBV7-6
ASSLTGSGTEAF | TRBJ1-1 | TRBV13
SVGSGADTQY | TRBJ2-3 | TRBV29-1
ASSPRATGELF | TRBJ2-2 | TRBV7-2
ASSPGSGEKLF | TRBJ1-4 | TRBV6-5
SARTNHTGGSSPLH | TRBJ1-6 | TRBV20-1
SGRLGAETQY | TRBJ2-5 | TRBV29-1
ASSLSGVGSGANVLT | TRBJ2-6 | TRBV5-5
ASSPRWDTEAF | TRBJ1-1 | TRBV12-3/TRBV12-4
SADESNTGELF | TRBJ2-2 | TRBV29-1
SARVPATSTDTQY | TRBJ2-3 | TRBV20-1
SVYMTAGDKETQY | TRBJ2-5 | TRBV20-1
ASSPRQTYYGYT | TRBJ1-2 | TRBV9
ASRWTSGGYNEQF | TRBJ2-1 | TRBV12-3/TRBV12-4
ASLSPGQTYEQY | TRBJ2-7 | TRBV6-1
ASSPDRGGGSPLH | TRBJ1-6 | TRBV4-1
ASSSLDSANTGELF | TRBJ2-2 | TRBV5-1
ASSMTGSGNTIY | TRBJ1-3 | TRBV11-3
ASSRGDRGFISDTQY | TRBJ2-3 | TRBV7-9
SARKSGALDEQY | TRBJ2-7 | TRBV20-1
ASRPWTEQETQY | TRBJ2-5 | TRBV27
SAGGQGEFKTQY | TRBJ2-5 | TRBV29-1
ASLNRPLRHQPQH | TRBJ1-5 | TRBV18
ASSFRDRGTEAF | TRBJ1-1 | TRBV5-6
ASRGLAGLEQF | TRBJ2-1 | TRBV11-2
ASSGSLRALYNEQF | TRBJ2-1 | TRBV7-8
ASSLTGGAGYEQY | TRBJ2-7 | TRBV5-5
ASSDGTSGYTDTQY | TRBJ2-3 | TRBV5-4